This passage covers 6 T cell receptor beta chains from one sample sequenced in a study of response to subunit inactivated influenza vaccine. TCRdb re-derived calls from the RT-PCR reads in MiXCR, one entry per CDR3 protein. The sample includes 450,000 to 600,000 distinct CDR3 sequences, more than 15% of them seen just once. The sample in question was CD4+ T cells sorted from PBMCs, obtained roughly 24 months after vaccination. The receptors originated from a man in his fifties or sixties who received an inactivated influenza vaccine.

The chain links TRBV10-3 to TRBJ1-3; no clear D. CDR3 length: 14 amino acids. The germline gives CDR1 ENHRY, CDR2 SYGVKD. Trimming removed 2 bases at V and 1 base at J, with 6 bases between. The CDR3 spells CAISERGSGNTIYF. Written as DNA, the CDR3 is TGTGCCATCAGTGAGCGGGGATCTGGAAACACCATATATTTT.

This chain joins TRBV5-1 and TRBJ1-1, with D uncertain. The CDR3 extends over 14 amino acids. The V end lost 4 bases, the J end lost 0 bases, and 10 bases lay between the germline ends. Germline CDR1 and CDR2: SGHRS and YFSETQ. The CDR3 sequence is CASSQDSLNTEAFF. The CDR3 DNA reads TGCGCCAGCAGCCAGGACTCGTTGAACACTGAAGCTTTCTTT.

This clonotype was observed a handful of times. As DNA, the CDR3 is TGCGCCAGCAGCTCCGGACAGGGATCTGAAGCTTTCTTT. It codes for CASSSGQGSEAFF. The gene calls are TRBV5-1 and TRBJ1-1; the match to TRBD1 covers 8 bases. Germline V gene data show CDR1 as SGHRS and CDR2 as YFSETQ. The CDR3 sequence is 13 residues long. V lost 3 bases to trimming and J lost 6 bases; unmatched junction nucleotides: 4. Filled out from reference TRBV5-1 and TRBJ1-1, the complete variable domain reads KAGVTQTPRYLIKTRGQQVTLSCSPISGHRSVSWYQQTPGQGLQFLFEYFSETQRNKGNFPGRFSGRQFSNSRSEMNVSTLELGDSALYLCASSSGQGSEAFFGQGTRLTVV.

Turning to this clonotype: Germline and junction disagree at one end, which may indicate a read error. The chain joins TRBV7-7 to TRBJ2-1; possibly TRBD2 for D (5 bases). The CDR3 has 13 amino acids. Per germline, CDR1 SSHAT and CDR2 FNYEAQ (reference sequence). In DNA form, the CDR3 reads TGTGCTAGCAGCTTAGGGTCGGGGTCCGAGCAGTTCTTC. This sequence encodes CASSLGSGSEQFF.

The sample holds many counts of this clonotype. This chain uses TRBV14 with TRBJ2-7; 9 bases agree with TRBD2. Trimming cost V 2 bases and J 9 bases; bases outside gene matches: 8. CDR3 size: 14 residues. Germline CDR1 and CDR2: SGHDN and FVKESK. CDR3 bases: TGTGCCAGCAGCCAACTAGCGGGGACCGAAACGCAGTACTTC. Encoded protein: CASSQLAGTETQYF.

The rearrangement uses TRBV24-1 and TRBJ2-3, with D perhaps TRBD1 (7 bases). Trimming removed 3 bases at V and 4 bases at J, with 10 bases between. Germline V gives CDR1 KGHDR, CDR2 SFDVKD. The CDR3 has 14 residues. The CDR3 DNA reads TGTGCCACCAGTGATGCCAGGGGGGCAGATACGCAGTATTTT. Translated: CATSDARGADTQYF.